The 27 T cell receptor beta chains below come from one sample, sequenced in a study of sequential checkpoint blockade in melanoma. Repertoires were generated with immunoSEQ multiplex PCR, while TCRdb's copy carries only in-frame clones and drops some. The sample includes 3,300 or so clones, about 23% of them seen just once. The treatment was: randomized to nivolumab then ipilimumab (arm A) or the reverse (arm B). Sequencing used tumor tissue (inferred from file names), obtained from a patient given nivolumab and ipilimumab in sequence. These receptors originate from a human donor with melanoma.

By share of the sample, this clone is large. The CDR3 nucleotides are TGCGCCAGCAGCTTGGAACGCCCTACCCTCACTGAAGCTTTCTTT. It specifies CASSLERPTLTEAFF. The chain employs TRBV5-1 and TRBJ1-1; D is undetermined. CDR1 and CDR2 from the germline V gene are SGHRS and YFSETQ. CDR3 length: 15 amino acids. V lost 0 bases to trimming and J lost 4 bases, with 13 bases between them.

This clone occurred a few times. The chain employs TRBV6-8 and TRBJ2-1; TRBD2 matches 12 bases. Trimming at V came to 5 bases and at J to 9 bases, leaving 8 bases not matched to a gene. The germline V gene encodes CDR1 MNHGY and CDR2 SAAAGT. The CDR3 covers 15 residues. The CDR3 DNA is TGTGCCAGCAGTGCTGCTAGCGGGGGGGCTGGTGAGCAGTTCTTC. The encoded protein is CASSAASGGAGEQFF.

V usage is TRBV29-1 and J usage is TRBJ2-2; TRBD1 might be the D (5 bases). The germline gives CDR1 SQVTM, CDR2 ANQGSEA. Trimming shortened V by 5 bases and J by 6 bases, and 16 bases separated the two germline ends. This CDR3 is built from 14 residues. In DNA, the CDR3 is TGCAGCGTTCCTTGGGGCTCCAGGTCCGGGGAGCTGTTTTTT. Translated, it gives CSVPWGSRSGELFF.

This clone was observed a handful of times. V gene TRBV6-8 combines with J gene TRBJ2-5, with 11 bases that match TRBD2. Germline CDR1 is MNHGY and CDR2 is SAAAGT. The J segment lost 4 bases and the V segment lost 2 bases, leaving 9 bases of the junction unmatched. This CDR3 is 17 amino acids long. CDR3 amino acids: CASSYRLAGGPGETQYF. Written as DNA, the CDR3 is TGTGCCAGCAGTTACCGGCTAGCGGGGGGACCGGGAGAGACCCAGTACTTC.

In its sample, this clone ranks as medium-sized. This chain links TRBV11-3 with TRBJ2-3; maybe TRBD1 (6 bases). The germline CDR1 and CDR2 sequences are SGHNT and YENEEA. The CDR3 is made up of 14 amino acids. The ends were cut back, 2 bases at V and 0 bases at J, with 6 bases in the middle. The CDR3 region is CASSLQGSTDTQYF. The CDR3 DNA reads TGTGCCAGCAGCTTACAGGGGAGCACAGATACGCAGTATTTT.

This clone was counted only a few times. This chain joins TRBV15 and TRBJ2-7; D gene uncertain. CDR1 is LNHNV, CDR2 YYDKDF, per germline (reference sequence). Trimming took off 1 base at V and 3 bases at J, with 10 bases between the two ends. The CDR3 is made up of 14 amino acids. The DNA for the CDR3 is TGTGCCACCAGCAGAGTGGGCAGATACTACGAGCAGTACTTC. Translating it yields CATSRVGRYYEQYF.

This clone was observed at least ten times. The rearrangement uses TRBV11-3 and TRBJ1-1, with a possible D match to TRBD1 (6 bases). V was cut by 5 bases and J by 0 bases, with 13 bases left in between. This CDR3 has 15 residues. Per germline, CDR1 SGHNT and CDR2 YENEEA. The CDR3 sequence: CASSPRGAMNTEAFF. The CDR3, as DNA: TGTGCCAGCAGCCCCCGGGGGGCCATGAACACTGAAGCTTTCTTT.

This clone is labeled medium-sized. The chain uses TRBV6-8 and TRBJ2-7; D unresolved. V dropped 3 bases and J dropped 2 bases, with 23 bases sitting between them. CDR1 and CDR2 (germline): MNHGY, SAAAGT. The CDR3 is made up of 18 amino acids. This chain's CDR3 is CASSYQPALKHPTYEQYF. CDR3 nucleotides: TGTGCCAGCAGTTATCAGCCAGCCCTAAAACACCCTACCTACGAGCAGTACTTC.

This clone counts as medium-sized. The rearrangement uses TRBV11-3 and TRBJ2-1, with 9 bases fitting TRBD1. Germline V gives CDR1 SGHNT, CDR2 YENEEA. The CDR3 contains 17 residues. V shed 1 base, J shed 0 bases, and the junction held 4 bases outside the gene matches. The CDR3 DNA follows: TGTGCCAGCAGCTTAGGGGGACAGGGCGGCTCCTACAATGAGCAGTTCTTC. Translating gives CASSLGGQGGSYNEQFF.

By sample share, this clone is medium-sized. The chain has TRBV6-8 and TRBJ2-5, with unresolved D. V lost 0 bases to trimming and J lost 4 bases, with 12 bases between them. This CDR3 is built from 15 residues. Germline lookup yields CDR1 MNHGY and CDR2 SAAAGT. The CDR3 coding sequence is TGTGCCAGCAGTTACTCCCTCGTCGAAATAGAGACCCAGTACTTC. Protein product: CASSYSLVEIETQYF.

Only a few counts were recorded for this clone. The J gene is TRBJ2-1, the V gene TRBV6-8, with 12 bases identical to TRBD2. Germline assignment: CDR1 MNHGY and CDR2 SAAAGT. V lost 7 bases, J lost 0 bases, and 7 bases stayed unmatched. This CDR3 spans 17 amino acids. The CDR3 protein is CASTQRTSGTSYNEQFF. In nucleotides, the CDR3 is TGTGCCAGCACTCAAAGGACTAGCGGGACCTCCTACAATGAGCAGTTCTTC.

The chain combines TRBV6-8 with TRBJ2-1, with a possible D match to TRBD2 (7 bases). The CDR3 totals 16 residues. V was clipped by 6 bases and J by 6 bases, with 21 bases between them. Germline CDR1 MNHGY, CDR2 SAAAGT. The CDR3 region has the DNA TGTGCCAGCAGCCTCAGTCCATCCGGGGGGCTCAATGAGCAGTTCTTC. Its translation is CASSLSPSGGLNEQFF.

This clone showed up just a few times. The rearrangement links TRBV4-1 to TRBJ2-2; D remains ambiguous. This CDR3 spans 13 amino acids. Germline CDR1 is MGHRA and CDR2 is YSYEKL. The germline V and J ends were trimmed by 2 bases and 6 bases, with 7 bases remaining between them. The CDR3 sequence is CASSQNTAGELFF. As DNA, the CDR3 is TGCGCCAGCAGCCAAAATACGGCCGGGGAGCTGTTTTTT.

The chain joins TRBV28 to TRBJ2-7; TRBD1 matches 12 bases. CDR3 length: 16 residues. The J segment lost 4 bases and the V segment lost 5 bases, leaving 9 bases of the junction unmatched. From germline, CDR1 is MDHEN and CDR2 SYDVKM. The CDR3 nucleotides are TGTGCCAGCAGTACCCCACCGGGACAGGGGGCTTACGAGCAGTACTTC. Protein: CASSTPPGQGAYEQYF.

The chain has TRBV30 and TRBJ1-1, with 8 bases lining up with TRBD1. The CDR3 covers 14 residues. Germline V gene data show CDR1 as GTSNPN and CDR2 as SVGIG (reference sequence). Unmatched junction bases numbered 2, after V lost 1 base and J lost 1 base. This CDR3 reads CAWSAGGENTEAFF. The CDR3 region has the DNA TGTGCCTGGAGTGCAGGGGGCGAGAACACTGAAGCTTTCTTT.

J is TRBJ1-4 and V is TRBV6-8; D remains ambiguous. Deletions cut 0 bases from V and 4 bases from J, with 6 bases between. CDR3 size: 14 residues. CDR1 is MNHGY, CDR2 SAAAGT, per germline. The CDR3 sequence is CASSYSRNNEKLFF. As DNA, the CDR3 is TGTGCCAGCAGTTACTCGCGAAATAATGAAAAACTGTTTTTT.

This clone was recorded a few times. CDR3 bases: TGTGCCTGGAGGTCGCCGGGACAGGGGGGCGGCTACACCTTC. Its translation is CAWRSPGQGGGYTF. This chain uses TRBV30 with TRBJ1-2; TRBD1 agrees at 11 bases. In germline, CDR1 is GTSNPN, CDR2 SVGIG (reference sequence). With 3 bases clipped from V and 8 bases from J, the junction kept 8 bases outside the gene matches. This CDR3 spans 14 amino acids.

The chain recombines TRBV18 with TRBJ2-1; 9 bases fit TRBD2. CDR1 KGHSH and CDR2 LQKENI come from the germline V gene. With 3 bases clipped from V and 7 bases from J, the junction kept 7 bases outside the gene matches. This CDR3 spans 15 amino acids. The CDR3 nucleotides are TGTGCCAGCTCACCGGGTAGCGGGGGTGAAAATGAGCAGTTCTTC. Translated: CASSPGSGGENEQFF.

The chain uses TRBV12-5 and TRBJ2-3; TRBD1 agrees at 12 bases. This CDR3 is built from 17 residues. CDR1 is LGHNT, CDR2 FRNRAP, per germline. V trimming: 3 bases; J trimming: 2 bases; junction bases outside the gene matches: 6. CDR3 DNA sequence: TGTGCTAGTGGTTTTTCCTGGGGACAGGGGGCCACAGATACGCAGTATTTT. Translating it yields CASGFSWGQGATDTQYF. The full variable domain, in which reference TRBV12-5 and TRBJ2-3 provide the parts outside the CDR3, is DARVTQTPRHKVTEMGQEVTMRCQPILGHNTVFWYRQTMMQGLELLAYFRNRAPLDDSGMPKDRFSAEMPDATLATLKIQPSEPRDSAVYFCASGFSWGQGATDTQYFGPGTRLTVL.

This clone is judged medium-sized. The chain uses TRBV6-8 and TRBJ2-3, with 9 bases aligning to TRBD2. V shed 6 bases, J shed 4 bases, and the junction held 11 bases outside the gene matches. CDR3 length: 16 amino acids. From germline, CDR1 is MNHGY and CDR2 SAAAGT. CDR3 nucleotide sequence: TGTGCCAGCAGGCCGCAGCGGGGGGCGGGGGCAGATACGCAGTATTTT. Its protein product is CASRPQRGAGADTQYF.

Only a few counts were recorded for this clone. This rearrangement joins TRBV9 to TRBJ1-1, with 7 nucleotides matching TRBD1. There are 15 residues in the CDR3. Trimming took 5 bases from V and 0 from J; bases not matched to a gene: 7. CDR1 and CDR2 from the germline V gene are SGDLS and YYNGEE. CDR3 in DNA: TGTGCCAGCAGGACAGGGAAGGACATGAACACTGAAGCTTTCTTT. Its protein product is CASRTGKDMNTEAFF.

This clone was counted at least ten times. CDR3 bases: TGCGCCAGCAGCCAATACCGGGACATATCCTACGAGCAGTACTTC. Protein: CASSQYRDISYEQYF. The genes are TRBV4-1 and TRBJ2-7; TRBD1 is a possible D gene (6 bases). CDR3 length equals 15 residues. Germline V lookup: CDR1 MGHRA, CDR2 YSYEKL. With 2 bases removed from V and 1 base from J, the gap between germline ends came to 12 bases.

J is TRBJ2-7 and V is TRBV19, with D possibly being TRBD1 (6 bases). This CDR3 is built from 15 residues. Looked up from germline, CDR1 is LNHDA and CDR2 is SQIVND (reference sequence). V lost 3 bases, J lost 3 bases, and 15 bases lay in between. The CDR3 region is CASSMGQGFIYEQYF. The CDR3 DNA follows: TGTGCCAGTAGTATGGGGCAGGGGTTCATCTACGAGCAGTACTTC.

This clone was seen only a few times. This chain joins TRBV19 and TRBJ1-3; 8 bases align to TRBD1. Germline CDR1 and CDR2: LNHDA and SQIVND (reference sequence). CDR3 size: 15 residues. J was trimmed by 8 bases and V by 3 bases; bases with no gene match: 9. The CDR3 loop reads CASSIPLDRGDTIYF. The CDR3, as DNA: TGTGCCAGTAGTATCCCGCTCGACAGGGGAGACACCATATATTTT.

This clone appeared a few times. The chain carries TRBV6-8 and TRBJ2-5; D gene ambiguous. The CDR3 runs 12 residues. Trimming took 7 bases from V and 5 from J, leaving 11 bases between them. The germline V gene encodes CDR1 MNHGY and CDR2 SAAAGT. In nucleotides, the CDR3 is TGTGCCAGCACCGGTCTTGGGGAGACCCAGTACTTC. Residues: CASTGLGETQYF.

V and J are TRBV30 and TRBJ1-2; D remains unclear. With 3 bases removed from V and 2 bases from J, the gap between germline ends came to 7 bases. Germline CDR1 GTSNPN, CDR2 SVGIG (reference sequence). CDR3 size: 12 residues. CDR3 sequence: CAWRRRNYGYTF. The CDR3 bases are TGTGCCTGGAGGAGGCGGAACTATGGCTACACCTTC. Supplemented by reference TRBV30 and TRBJ1-2, the full variable domain reads SQTIHQWPATLVQPVGSPLSLECTVEGTSNPNLYWYRQAAGRGLQLLFYSVGIGQISSEVPQNLSASRPQDRQFILSSKKLLLSDSGFYLCAWRRRNYGYTFGSGTRLTVV.

This clone was seen many times. The chain couples TRBV7-2 to TRBJ2-5; no definite D call. V was cut by 5 bases and J by 4 bases, with 11 bases left in between. There are 13 residues in the CDR3. CDR1 and CDR2 from the germline V gene are SGHTA and FQGNSA. The CDR3 protein is CASSQDRGETQYF. CDR3 nucleotide sequence: TGTGCCAGCAGCCAAGATCGAGGAGAGACCCAGTACTTC.